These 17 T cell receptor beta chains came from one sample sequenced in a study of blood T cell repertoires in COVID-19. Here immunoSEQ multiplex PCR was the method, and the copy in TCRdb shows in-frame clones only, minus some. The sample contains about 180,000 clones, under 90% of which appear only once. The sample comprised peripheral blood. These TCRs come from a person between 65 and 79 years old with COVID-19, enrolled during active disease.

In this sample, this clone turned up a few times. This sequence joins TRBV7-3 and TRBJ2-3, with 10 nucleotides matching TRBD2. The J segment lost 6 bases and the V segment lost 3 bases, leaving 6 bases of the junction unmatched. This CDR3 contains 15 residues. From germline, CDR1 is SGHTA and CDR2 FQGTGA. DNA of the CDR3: TGTGCCAGCAGCTTCGCTAGCGGGAGTATGGATACGCAGTATTTT. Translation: CASSFASGSMDTQYF.

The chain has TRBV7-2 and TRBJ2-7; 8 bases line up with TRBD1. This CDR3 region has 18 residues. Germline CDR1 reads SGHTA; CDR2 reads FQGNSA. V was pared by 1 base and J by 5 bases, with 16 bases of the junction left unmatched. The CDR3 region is CASSLDSLGTGGTHEQYF. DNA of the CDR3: TGTGCCAGCAGCTTAGATTCTTTGGGGACAGGTGGTACCCACGAGCAGTACTTC.

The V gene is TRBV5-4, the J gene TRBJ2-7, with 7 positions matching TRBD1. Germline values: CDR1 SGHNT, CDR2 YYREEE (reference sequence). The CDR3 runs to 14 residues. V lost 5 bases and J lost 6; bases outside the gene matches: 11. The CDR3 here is CASRPTGDSSEQYF. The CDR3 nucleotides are TGTGCCAGCAGACCTACAGGGGATAGTAGCGAGCAGTACTTC.

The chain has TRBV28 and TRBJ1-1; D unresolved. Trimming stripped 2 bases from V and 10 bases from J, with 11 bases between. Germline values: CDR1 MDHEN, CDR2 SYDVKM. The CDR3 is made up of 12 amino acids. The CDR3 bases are TGTGCCAGCAGTTTAAACAGTAGAGTAGCTTTCTTT. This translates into CASSLNSRVAFF.

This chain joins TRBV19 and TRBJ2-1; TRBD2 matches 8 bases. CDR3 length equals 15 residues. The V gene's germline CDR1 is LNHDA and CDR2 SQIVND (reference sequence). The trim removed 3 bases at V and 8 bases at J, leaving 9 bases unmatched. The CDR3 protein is CASSMESGSIYEQFF. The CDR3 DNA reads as TGTGCCAGTAGTATGGAGAGCGGGAGTATCTATGAGCAGTTCTTC.

CDR3 sequence: CASSLFGGAAGNTIYF. The CDR3 nucleotides read TGTGCCAGCAGCTTATTTGGGGGGGCGGCTGGAAACACCATATATTTT. The rearrangement links TRBV13 to TRBJ1-3; D might be TRBD1 (6 bases). Germline loops: CDR1 PRHDT, CDR2 FYEKMQ (reference sequence). Trimming took 2 bases from V and 2 from J, leaving 13 bases between them. CDR3 length: 16 amino acids.

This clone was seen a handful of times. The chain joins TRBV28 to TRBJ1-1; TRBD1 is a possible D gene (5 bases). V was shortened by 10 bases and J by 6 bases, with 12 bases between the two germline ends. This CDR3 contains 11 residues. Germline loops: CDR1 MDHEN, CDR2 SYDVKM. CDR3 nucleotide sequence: TGTGCCACAAGGGGCCGACCTGAAGCTTTCTTT. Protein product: CATRGRPEAFF. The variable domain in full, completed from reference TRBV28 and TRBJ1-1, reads DVKVTQSSRYLVKRTGEKVFLECVQDMDHENMFWYRQDPGLGLRLIYFSYDVKMKEKGDIPEGYSVSREKKERFSLILESASTNQTSMYLCATRGRPEAFFGQGTRLTVV.

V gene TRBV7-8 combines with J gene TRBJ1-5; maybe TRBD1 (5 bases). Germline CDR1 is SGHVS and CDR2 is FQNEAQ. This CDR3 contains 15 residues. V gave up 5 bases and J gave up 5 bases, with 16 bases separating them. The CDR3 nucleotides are TGTGCCAGCAGCCCACTTGACAGATTCGATCAGCCCCAGCATTTT. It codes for CASSPLDRFDQPQHF. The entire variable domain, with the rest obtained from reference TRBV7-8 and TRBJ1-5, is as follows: GAGVSQSPRYKVAKRGQDVALRCDPISGHVSLFWYQQALGQGPEFLTYFQNEAQLDKSGLPSDRFFAERPEGSVSTLKIQRTQQEDSAVYLCASSPLDRFDQPQHFGDGTRLSIL.

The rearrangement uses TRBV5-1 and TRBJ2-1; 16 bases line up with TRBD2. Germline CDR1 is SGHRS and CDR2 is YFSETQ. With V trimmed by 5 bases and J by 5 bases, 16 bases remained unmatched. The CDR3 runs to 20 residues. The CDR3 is CASRHQSGTSGRAGDNEQFF. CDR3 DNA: TGCGCCAGCAGACACCAATCCGGGACTAGCGGGAGGGCAGGTGACAATGAGCAGTTCTTC.

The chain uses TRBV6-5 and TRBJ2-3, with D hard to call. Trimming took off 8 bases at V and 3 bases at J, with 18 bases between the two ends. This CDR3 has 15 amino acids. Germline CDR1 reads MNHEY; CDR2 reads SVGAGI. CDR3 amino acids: CASSPLLALTDTQYF. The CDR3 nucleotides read TGTGCCAGCTCCCCCCTTTTGGCCTTGACAGATACGCAGTATTTT.

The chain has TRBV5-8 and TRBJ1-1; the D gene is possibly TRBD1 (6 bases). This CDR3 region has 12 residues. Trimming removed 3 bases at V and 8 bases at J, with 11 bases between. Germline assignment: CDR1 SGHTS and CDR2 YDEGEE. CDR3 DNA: TGTGCCAGCAGCTCCAAGACAGGCGAAGCTTTCTTT. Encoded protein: CASSSKTGEAFF.

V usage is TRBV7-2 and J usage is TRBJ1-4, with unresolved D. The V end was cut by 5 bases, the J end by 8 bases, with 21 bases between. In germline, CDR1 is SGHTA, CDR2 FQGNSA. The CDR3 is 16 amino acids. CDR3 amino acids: CASSPTPGIFREKLFF. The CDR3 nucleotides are TGTGCCAGCAGCCCAACCCCCGGGATTTTTCGGGAAAAACTGTTTTTT.

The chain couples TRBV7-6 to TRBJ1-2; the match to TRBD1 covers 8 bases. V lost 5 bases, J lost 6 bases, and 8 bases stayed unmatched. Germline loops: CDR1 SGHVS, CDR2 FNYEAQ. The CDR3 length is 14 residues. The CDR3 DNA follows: TGTGCCAGCAGCCCCAGGACAGGGAACAATGGCTACACCTTC. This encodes CASSPRTGNNGYTF.

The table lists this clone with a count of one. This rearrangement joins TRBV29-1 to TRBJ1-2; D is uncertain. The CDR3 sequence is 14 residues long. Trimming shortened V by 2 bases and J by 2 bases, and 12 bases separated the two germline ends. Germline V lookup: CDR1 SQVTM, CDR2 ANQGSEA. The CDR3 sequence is CSVEFERPNYGYTF. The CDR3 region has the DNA TGCAGCGTTGAATTCGAGAGGCCGAACTATGGCTACACCTTC.

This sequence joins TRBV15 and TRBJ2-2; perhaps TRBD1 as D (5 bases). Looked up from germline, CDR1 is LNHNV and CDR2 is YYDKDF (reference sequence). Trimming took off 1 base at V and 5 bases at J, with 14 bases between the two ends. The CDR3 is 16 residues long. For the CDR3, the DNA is TGTGCCACCAGCAGAGCAATAGGGGTTGGGACCGGGGAGCTGTTTTTT. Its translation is CATSRAIGVGTGELFF.

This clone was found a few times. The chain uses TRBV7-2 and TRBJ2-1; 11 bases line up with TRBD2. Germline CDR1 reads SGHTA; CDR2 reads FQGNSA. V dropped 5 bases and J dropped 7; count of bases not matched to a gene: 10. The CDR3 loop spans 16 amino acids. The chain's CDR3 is CASSPRSGGAGNEQFF. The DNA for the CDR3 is TGTGCCAGCAGCCCGCGTAGCGGGGGGGCGGGGAATGAGCAGTTCTTC.

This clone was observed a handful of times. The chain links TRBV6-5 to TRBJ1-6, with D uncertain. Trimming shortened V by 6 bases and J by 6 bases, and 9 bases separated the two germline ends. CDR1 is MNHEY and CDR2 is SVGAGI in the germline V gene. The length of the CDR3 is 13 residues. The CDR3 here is CASRTDLNSPLHF. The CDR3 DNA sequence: TGTGCCAGCAGAACAGACCTTAATTCACCCCTCCACTTT.